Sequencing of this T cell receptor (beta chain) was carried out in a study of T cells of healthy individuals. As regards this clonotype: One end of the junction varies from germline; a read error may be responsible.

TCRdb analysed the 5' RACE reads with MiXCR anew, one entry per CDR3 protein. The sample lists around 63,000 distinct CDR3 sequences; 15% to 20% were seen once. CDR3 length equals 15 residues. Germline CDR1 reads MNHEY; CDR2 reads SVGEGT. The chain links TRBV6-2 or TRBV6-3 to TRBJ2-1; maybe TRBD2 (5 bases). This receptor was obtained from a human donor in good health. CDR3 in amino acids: CAISPLADIYNEQFF. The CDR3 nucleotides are TGTGCCATCAGTCCCCTAGCAGATATTTACAATGAGCAGTTCTTC.